One T cell receptor beta chain is described in this entry. Its antigen remains unidentified. TCRdb's table, derived via immunoSEQ multiplex PCR, lists solely in-frame clones and lacks some. Counted here are more than 85,000 clones, approximately 88% occurring once; the ten biggest clones make up approximately 0.5%. This entry belongs to a study of OX40 agonist ivuxolimab in advanced cancers. Study-level information: Patients in the trial were receiving intravenous ivuxolimab every 2 weeks, at doses of 0.01 to 10 mg/kg. Patients were 65% to 85% male with ages about 23 to 79, mean approximately 62. Patients in dose escalation had liver, melanoma, kidney or head and neck cancers. Study-level points and caveats: On average, CD8+ T cells showed a greater number of expanded clones than CD4+.

This clonotype originated in an adult with an advanced solid tumor such as melanoma, head and neck, liver or kidney cancer. The starting material was CD4+ or CD8+ T cells sorted from blood, obtained in a trial of the OX40 agonist ivuxolimab.

CDR3 nucleotides: TGCGCCAGCAGTGAGTCAGGGGGGTATGGCTACACCTTC. Translating it yields CASSESGGYGYTF. The V call is TRBV10-1, the J call TRBJ1-2; D is perhaps TRBD1 (6 bases). In germline, CDR1 is WNHNN, CDR2 SYGVQD (reference sequence). This CDR3 comprises 13 residues. V was pared by 0 bases and J by 5 bases, with 7 bases between.